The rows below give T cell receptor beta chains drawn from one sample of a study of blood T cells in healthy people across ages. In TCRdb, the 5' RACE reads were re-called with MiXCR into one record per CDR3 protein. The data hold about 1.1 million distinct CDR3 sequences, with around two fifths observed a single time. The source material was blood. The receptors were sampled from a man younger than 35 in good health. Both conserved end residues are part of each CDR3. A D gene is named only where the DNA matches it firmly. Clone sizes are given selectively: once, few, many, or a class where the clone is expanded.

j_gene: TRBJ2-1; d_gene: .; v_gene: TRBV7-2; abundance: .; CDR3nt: TGTGCCAGCAGCTCGGACCTACAATTTACCCAAGAGACCCAGTTCTTC; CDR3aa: CASSSDLQFTQETQFF
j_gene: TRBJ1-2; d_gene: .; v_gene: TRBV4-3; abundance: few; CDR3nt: TGCGCCAGCAGCCAAGATTCACAGTACTATGGCTACACCTTC; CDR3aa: CASSQDSQYYGYTF
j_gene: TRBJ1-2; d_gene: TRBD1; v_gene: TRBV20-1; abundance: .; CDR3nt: TGCAGTGCTAGAAACTCCGGGACAGGGGGCTACTATGGCTACACCTTC; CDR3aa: CSARNSGTGGYYGYTF
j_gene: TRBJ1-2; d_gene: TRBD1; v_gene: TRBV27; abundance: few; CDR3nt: TGTGCCAGCAGTTTATCAAGACAGGGCGGCTATGGCTACACCTTC; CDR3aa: CASSLSRQGGYGYTF
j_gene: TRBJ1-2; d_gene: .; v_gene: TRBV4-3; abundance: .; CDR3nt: TGCGCCAGCAGCCAAGTCGTGCAGGGGACGTTATTTTCGGTCGGCTACACCTTC; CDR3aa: CASSQVVQGTLFSVGYTF
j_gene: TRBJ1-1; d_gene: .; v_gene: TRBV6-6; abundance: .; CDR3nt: TGTGCCAGCAGATCAGGGATTCTGGGGACTGAAGCTTTCTTT; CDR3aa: CASRSGILGTEAFF
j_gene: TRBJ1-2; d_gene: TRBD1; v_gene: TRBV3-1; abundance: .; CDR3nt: TGTGCCAGCAGCCAAGGACAGGGGGGCCTCTACGGCTACACCTTC; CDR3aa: CASSQGQGGLYGYTF
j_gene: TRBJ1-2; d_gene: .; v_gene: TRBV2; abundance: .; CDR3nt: TGTGCCAGCAGCTTAAAACAGGATAACTATGGCTACACCTTC; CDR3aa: CASSLKQDNYGYTF
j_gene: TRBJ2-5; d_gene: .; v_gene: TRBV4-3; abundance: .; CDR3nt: TGCGCCAGCAGCCAAGAACGGGACTCCAGCTTAGAGACCCAGTACTTC; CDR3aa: CASSQERDSSLETQYF
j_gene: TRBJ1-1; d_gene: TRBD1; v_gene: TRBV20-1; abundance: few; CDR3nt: TGCAGTGCTGGACAGGGGAGTAGAGCTTTCTTT; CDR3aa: CSAGQGSRAFF
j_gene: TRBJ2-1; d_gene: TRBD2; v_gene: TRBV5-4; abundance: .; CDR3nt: TGTGCCAGCAGCGACCGGGGGGGGTGGAATGAGCAGTTCTTC; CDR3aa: CASSDRGGWNEQFF
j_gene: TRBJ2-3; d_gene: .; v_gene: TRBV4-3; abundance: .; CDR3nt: TGCGCCAGCAGCCAAGTCCAGGGGCAAGATACGCTGTATTTT; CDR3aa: CASSQVQGQDTLYF
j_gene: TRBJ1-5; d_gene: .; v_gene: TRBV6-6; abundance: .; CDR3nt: TGTGCCGGCAGTTACTATGGGAATCAGCCCCAGCATTTT; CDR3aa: CAGSYYGNQPQHF
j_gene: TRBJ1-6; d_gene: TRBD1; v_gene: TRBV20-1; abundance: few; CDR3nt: TGCAGTGCTAGGTCTACAGGGGTCTATAATTCACCCCTCCACTTT; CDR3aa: CSARSTGVYNSPLHF
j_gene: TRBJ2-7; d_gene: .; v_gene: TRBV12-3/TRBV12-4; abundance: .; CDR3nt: TGTGCCAGCATTGGTGAAACGAGCTCCTACAATGAGCAGTACTTC; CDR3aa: CASIGETSSYNEQYF
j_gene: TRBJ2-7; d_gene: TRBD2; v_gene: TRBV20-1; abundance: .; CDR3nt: TGCAGTGCTAGAGATAGCGGGGGGATCAATGAGCAGTACTTC; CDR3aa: CSARDSGGINEQYF
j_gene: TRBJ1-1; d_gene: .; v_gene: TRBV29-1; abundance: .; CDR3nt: TGCAGCGTTGAGACGGGTTGGGGCACTGAAGCTTTCTTT; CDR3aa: CSVETGWGTEAFF
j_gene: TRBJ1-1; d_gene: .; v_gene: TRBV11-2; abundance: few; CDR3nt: TGTGCCAGCAGCGGTGAGGAGAGAGGTGGCACTGAAGCTTTCTTT; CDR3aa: CASSGEERGGTEAFF
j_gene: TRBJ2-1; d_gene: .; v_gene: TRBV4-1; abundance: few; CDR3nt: TGCGCCAGCAGCCAAGATGCGGGCCCCGCCTCCTACAATGAGCAGTTCTTC; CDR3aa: CASSQDAGPASYNEQFF
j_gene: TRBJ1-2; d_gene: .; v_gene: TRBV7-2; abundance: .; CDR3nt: TGTGCCAGCAGCCCGGGGCGCCGGCAAGGCTACACCTTC; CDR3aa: CASSPGRRQGYTF
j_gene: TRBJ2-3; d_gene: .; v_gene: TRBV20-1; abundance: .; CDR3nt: TGCAGTGACGGTCGCGGCGGGAGCACAGATACGCAGTATTTT; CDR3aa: CSDGRGGSTDTQYF
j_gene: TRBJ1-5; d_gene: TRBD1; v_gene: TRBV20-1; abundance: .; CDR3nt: TGCAGTGCTGTCGAAAGGGGTACAGGGGTGTATCATCAGCCCCAGCATTTT; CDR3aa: CSAVERGTGVYHQPQHF
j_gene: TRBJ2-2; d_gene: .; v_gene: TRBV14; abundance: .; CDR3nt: TGTGCCAGCAGCCGCAGAGGGCCGGACACCGGGGAGCTGTTTTTT; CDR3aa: CASSRRGPDTGELFF
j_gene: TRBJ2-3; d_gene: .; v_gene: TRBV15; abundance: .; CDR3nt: TGTGCCACCAGCAGAGATCTGCGTGGTACAGATACGCAGTATTTT; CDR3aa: CATSRDLRGTDTQYF
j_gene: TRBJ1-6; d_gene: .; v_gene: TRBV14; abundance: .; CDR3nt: TGTGCCAGCAGCCAAGAATCCAGTAGAAATTCACCCCTCCACTTT; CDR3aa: CASSQESSRNSPLHF
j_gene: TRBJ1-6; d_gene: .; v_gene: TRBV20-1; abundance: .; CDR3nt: TGCAGTGCTAGGATCCAGACAGATTCACCCCTCCACTTT; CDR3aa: CSARIQTDSPLHF
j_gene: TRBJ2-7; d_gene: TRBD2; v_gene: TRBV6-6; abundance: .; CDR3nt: TGTGCCAGCAGTTATCCACGCCCCGGGACTAGCGATTACGAGCAGTACTTC; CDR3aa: CASSYPRPGTSDYEQYF
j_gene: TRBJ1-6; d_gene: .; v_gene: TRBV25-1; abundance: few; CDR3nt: TGTGCCAGCAGTGATAGCAGGGTCGGAAATTCACCCCTCCACTTT; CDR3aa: CASSDSRVGNSPLHF
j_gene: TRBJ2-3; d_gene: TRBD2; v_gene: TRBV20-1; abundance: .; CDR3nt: TGCAGTGCTAGCCCTCCGGCGGGGGGGTACACAGATACGCAGTATTTT; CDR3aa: CSASPPAGGYTDTQYF
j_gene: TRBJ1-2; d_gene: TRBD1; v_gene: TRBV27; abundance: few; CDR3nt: TGTGCCAGCAGTGACGCCGGGACAGGGGGGCATGGCTACACCTTC; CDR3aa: CASSDAGTGGHGYTF
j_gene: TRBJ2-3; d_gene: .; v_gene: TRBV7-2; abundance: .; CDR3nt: TGTGTCAGCAGCTTAGCTGGAGATACGCAGTATTTT; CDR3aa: CVSSLAGDTQYF
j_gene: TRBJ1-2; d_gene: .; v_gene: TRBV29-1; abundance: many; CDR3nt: TGCAGCGTTGAGACTCGCTATGGCTACACCTTC; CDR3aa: CSVETRYGYTF
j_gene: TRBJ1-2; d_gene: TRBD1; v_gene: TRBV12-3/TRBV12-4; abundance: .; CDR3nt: TGTGCCAGCACCCAATCCGGGACAGGGATACATGGCTACACCTTC; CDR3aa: CASTQSGTGIHGYTF
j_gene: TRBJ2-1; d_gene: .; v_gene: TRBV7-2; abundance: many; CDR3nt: TGTGCCAGCAGTTTTGGGTATGAGCAGTTCTTC; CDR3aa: CASSFGYEQFF
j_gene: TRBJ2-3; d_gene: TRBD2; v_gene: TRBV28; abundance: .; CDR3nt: TGTGCCAGCTCCCCTTTCTATAAGGTGACTAGCGGGTTGTCGTCAGATACGCAGTATTTT; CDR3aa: CASSPFYKVTSGLSSDTQYF
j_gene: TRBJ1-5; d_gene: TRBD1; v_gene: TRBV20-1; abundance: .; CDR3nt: TGCAGTGCTAGACCCGGGACAGGTAATCAGCCCCTGCATTTT; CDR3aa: CSARPGTGNQPLHF